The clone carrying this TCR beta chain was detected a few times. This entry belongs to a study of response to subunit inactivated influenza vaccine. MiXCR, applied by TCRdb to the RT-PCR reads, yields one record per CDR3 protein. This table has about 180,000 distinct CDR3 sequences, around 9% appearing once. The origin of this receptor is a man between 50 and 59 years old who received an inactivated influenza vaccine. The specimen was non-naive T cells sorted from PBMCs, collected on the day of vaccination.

CDR3 nucleotide sequence: TGTGCCAGCAGCTCCGATTTGACAGCAAGGGGCTACACCTTC. Amino acids: CASSSDLTARGYTF. This chain connects TRBV5-6 to TRBJ1-2, with a weak D call TRBD1 (5 bases). In germline, CDR1 is SGHDT, CDR2 YYEEEE. The CDR3 consists of 14 residues. Trimming took 3 bases from V and 8 from J, leaving 17 bases between them.